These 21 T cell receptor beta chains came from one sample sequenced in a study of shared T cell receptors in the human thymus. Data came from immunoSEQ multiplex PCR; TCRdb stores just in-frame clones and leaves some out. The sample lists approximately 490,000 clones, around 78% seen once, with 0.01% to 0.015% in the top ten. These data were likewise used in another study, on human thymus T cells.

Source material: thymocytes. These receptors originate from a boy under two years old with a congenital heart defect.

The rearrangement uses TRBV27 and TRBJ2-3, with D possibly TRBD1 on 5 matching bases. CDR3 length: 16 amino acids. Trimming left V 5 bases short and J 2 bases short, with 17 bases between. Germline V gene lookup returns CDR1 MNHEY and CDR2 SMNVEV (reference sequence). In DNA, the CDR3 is TGTGCCAGCAGTAGCAGTTGGGGCGACGACACAGATACGCAGTATTTT. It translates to CASSSSWGDDTDTQYF.

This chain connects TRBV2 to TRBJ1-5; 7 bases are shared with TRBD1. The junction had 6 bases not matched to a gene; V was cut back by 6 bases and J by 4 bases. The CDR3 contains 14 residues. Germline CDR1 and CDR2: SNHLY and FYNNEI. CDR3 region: CASSADRANQPQHF. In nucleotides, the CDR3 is TGTGCCAGCAGCGCTGACAGGGCTAATCAGCCCCAGCATTTT.

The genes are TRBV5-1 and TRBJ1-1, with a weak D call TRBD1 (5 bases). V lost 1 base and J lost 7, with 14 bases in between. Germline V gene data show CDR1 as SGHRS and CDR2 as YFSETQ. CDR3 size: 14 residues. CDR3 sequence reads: CASSLLGQLNEAFF. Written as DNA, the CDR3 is TGCGCCAGCAGCTTGTTGGGGCAACTAAATGAAGCTTTCTTT.

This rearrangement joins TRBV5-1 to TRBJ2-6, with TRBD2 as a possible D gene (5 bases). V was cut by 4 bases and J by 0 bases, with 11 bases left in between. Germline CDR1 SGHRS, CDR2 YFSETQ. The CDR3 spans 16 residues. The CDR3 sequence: CASSPLTSSGANVLTF. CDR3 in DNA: TGCGCCAGCAGCCCCCTCACTAGCTCTGGGGCCAACGTCCTGACTTTC.

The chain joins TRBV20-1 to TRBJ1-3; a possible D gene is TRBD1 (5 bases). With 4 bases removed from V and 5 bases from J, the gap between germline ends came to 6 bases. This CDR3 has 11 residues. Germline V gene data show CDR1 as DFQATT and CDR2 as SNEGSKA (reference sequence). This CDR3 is CSAKGRNTIYF. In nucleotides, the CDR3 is TGCAGTGCTAAGGGGAGAAACACCATATATTTT.

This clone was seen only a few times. This CDR3 reads CASSPPGSGANVLTF. CDR3 nucleotide sequence: TGTGCCAGCAGCCCCCCCGGCTCTGGGGCCAACGTCCTGACTTTC. The gene calls are TRBV28 and TRBJ2-6; D unclear. Trimming cost V 6 bases and J 0 bases, with 9 bases left between them. From germline, CDR1 is MDHEN and CDR2 SYDVKM. The CDR3 is 15 residues long.

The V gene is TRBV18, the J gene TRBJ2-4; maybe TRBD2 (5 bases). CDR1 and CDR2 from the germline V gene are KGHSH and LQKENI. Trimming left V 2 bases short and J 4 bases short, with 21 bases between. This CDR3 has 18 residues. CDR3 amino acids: CASSPVGSVWTGKNIQYF. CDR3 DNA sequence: TGTGCCAGCTCACCAGTAGGATCCGTGTGGACTGGGAAAAACATTCAGTACTTC.

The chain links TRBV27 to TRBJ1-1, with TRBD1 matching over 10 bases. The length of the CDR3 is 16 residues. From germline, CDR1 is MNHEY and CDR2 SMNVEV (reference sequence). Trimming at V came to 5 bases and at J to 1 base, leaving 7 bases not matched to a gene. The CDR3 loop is CASSPGTGDGNTEAFF. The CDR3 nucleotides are TGTGCCAGCAGTCCCGGGACAGGGGACGGGAACACTGAAGCTTTCTTT.

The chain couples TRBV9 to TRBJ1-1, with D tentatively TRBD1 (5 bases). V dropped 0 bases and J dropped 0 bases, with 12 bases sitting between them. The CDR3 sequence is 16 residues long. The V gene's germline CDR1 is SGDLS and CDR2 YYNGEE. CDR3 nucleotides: TGTGCCAGCAGCGTAGTGGGGGGGTACGTGAACACTGAAGCTTTCTTT. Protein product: CASSVVGGYVNTEAFF.

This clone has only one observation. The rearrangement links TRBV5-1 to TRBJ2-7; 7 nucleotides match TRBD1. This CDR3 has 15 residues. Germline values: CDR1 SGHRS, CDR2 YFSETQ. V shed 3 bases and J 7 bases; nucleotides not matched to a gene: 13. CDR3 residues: CASSSTPRDSSEQYF. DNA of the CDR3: TGCGCCAGCAGCTCCACCCCCCGGGACAGTAGTGAGCAGTACTTC. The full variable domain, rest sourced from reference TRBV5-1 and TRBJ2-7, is KAGVTQTPRYLIKTRGQQVTLSCSPISGHRSVSWYQQTPGQGLQFLFEYFSETQRNKGNFPGRFSGRQFSNSRSEMNVSTLELGDSALYLCASSSTPRDSSEQYFGPGTRLTVT.

CDR3: CATSRTSGKFSGELFF. The CDR3 nucleotides are TGTGCCACCAGCAGGACTAGCGGGAAGTTTTCCGGGGAGCTGTTTTTT. The genes are TRBV15 and TRBJ2-2; 11 bases agree with TRBD2. The germline CDR1 and CDR2 sequences are LNHNV and YYDKDF (reference sequence). V lost 3 bases to trimming and J lost 6 bases; unmatched junction nucleotides: 6. The CDR3 contains 16 residues. Full variable domain (outside the CDR3, taken from reference TRBV15 and TRBJ2-2): DAMVIQNPRYQVTQFGKPVTLSCSQTLNHNVMYWYQQKSSQAPKLLFHYYDKDFNNEADTPDNFQSRRPNTSFCFLDIRSPGLGDTAMYLCATSRTSGKFSGELFFGEGSRLTVL.

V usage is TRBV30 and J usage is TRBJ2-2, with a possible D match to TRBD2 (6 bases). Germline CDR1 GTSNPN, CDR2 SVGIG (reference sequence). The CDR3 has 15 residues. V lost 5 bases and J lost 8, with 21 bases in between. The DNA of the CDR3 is TGTGCCTGGGGGGGTCCCAGGGAGGCCCAGGGGGAGCTGTTTTTT. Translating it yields CAWGGPREAQGELFF.

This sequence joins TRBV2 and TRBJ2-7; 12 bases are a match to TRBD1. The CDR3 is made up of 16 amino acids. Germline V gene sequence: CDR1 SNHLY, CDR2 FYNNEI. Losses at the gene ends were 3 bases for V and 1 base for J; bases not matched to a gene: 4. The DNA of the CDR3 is TGTGCCAGCAGTGAGGGGACAGGGGGCAGGTCCTACGAGCAGTACTTC. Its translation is CASSEGTGGRSYEQYF.

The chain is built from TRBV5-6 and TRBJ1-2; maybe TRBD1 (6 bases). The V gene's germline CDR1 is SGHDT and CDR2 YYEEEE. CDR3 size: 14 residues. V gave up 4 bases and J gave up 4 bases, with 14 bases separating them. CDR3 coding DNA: TGTGCCAGCAGCCCTTCGGACAGTATCTATGGCTACACCTTC. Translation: CASSPSDSIYGYTF.

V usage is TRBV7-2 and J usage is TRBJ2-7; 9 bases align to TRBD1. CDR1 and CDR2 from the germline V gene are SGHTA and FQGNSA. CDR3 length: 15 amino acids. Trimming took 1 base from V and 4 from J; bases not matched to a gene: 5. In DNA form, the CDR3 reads TGTGCCAGCAGCTTAGTGTCGGGACAGGGTTACGAGCAGTACTTC. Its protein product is CASSLVSGQGYEQYF. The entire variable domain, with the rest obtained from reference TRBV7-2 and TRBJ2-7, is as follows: GAGVSQSPSNKVTEKGKDVELRCDPISGHTALYWYRQSLGQGLEFLIYFQGNSAPDKSGLPSDRFSAERTGGSVSTLTIQRTQQEDSAVYLCASSLVSGQGYEQYFGPGTRLTVT.

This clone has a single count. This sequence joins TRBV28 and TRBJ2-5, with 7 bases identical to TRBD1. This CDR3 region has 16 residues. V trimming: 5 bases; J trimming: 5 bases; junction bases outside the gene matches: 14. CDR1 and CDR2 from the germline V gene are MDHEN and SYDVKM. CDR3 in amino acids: CASSPSGAGGRETQYF. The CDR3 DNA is TGTGCCAGCAGTCCAAGTGGAGCAGGGGGACGGGAGACCCAGTACTTC.

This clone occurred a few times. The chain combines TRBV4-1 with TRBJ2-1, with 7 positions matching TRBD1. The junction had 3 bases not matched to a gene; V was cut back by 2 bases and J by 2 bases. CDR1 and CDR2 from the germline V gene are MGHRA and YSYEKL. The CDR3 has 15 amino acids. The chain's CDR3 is CASSQFGTAYNEQFF. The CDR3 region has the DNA TGCGCCAGCAGCCAATTTGGGACAGCCTACAATGAGCAGTTCTTC.

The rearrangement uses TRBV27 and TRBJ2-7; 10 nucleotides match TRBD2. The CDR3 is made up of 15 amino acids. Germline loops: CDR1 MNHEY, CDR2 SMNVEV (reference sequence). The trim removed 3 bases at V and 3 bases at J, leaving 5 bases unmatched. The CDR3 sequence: CASSFGAGGLYEQYF. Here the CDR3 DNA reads TGTGCCAGCAGTTTCGGAGCGGGAGGGCTCTACGAGCAGTACTTC.

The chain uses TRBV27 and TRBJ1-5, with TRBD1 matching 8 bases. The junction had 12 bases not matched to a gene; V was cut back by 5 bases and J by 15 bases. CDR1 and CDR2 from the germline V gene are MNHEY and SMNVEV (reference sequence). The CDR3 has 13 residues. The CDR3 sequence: CASSRQAQGARHF. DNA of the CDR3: TGTGCCAGCAGTCGCCAAGCCCAGGGGGCCCGGCATTTT.

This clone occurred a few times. CDR3: CASSLDLPDRGHETQYF. The CDR3 DNA sequence: TGTGCCAGCAGCTTAGATCTCCCAGACAGGGGGCACGAGACCCAGTACTTC. The rearrangement joins TRBV11-3 to TRBJ2-5; TRBD1 agrees at 10 bases. V lost 0 bases to trimming and J lost 5 bases; unmatched junction nucleotides: 9. The CDR3 extends over 17 amino acids. The germline gives CDR1 SGHNT, CDR2 YENEEA.

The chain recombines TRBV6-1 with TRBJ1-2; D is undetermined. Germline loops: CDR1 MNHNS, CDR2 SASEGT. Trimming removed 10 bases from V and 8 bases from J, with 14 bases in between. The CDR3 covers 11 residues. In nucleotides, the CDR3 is TGTGCCACCGAGACGGGGAGGGGCTACACCTTC. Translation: CATETGRGYTF.